This T cell receptor beta chain was recovered during a study of cytomegalovirus exposure and HLA in healthy donors. PCR primers comprised 60 Vbeta and 13 Jbeta primers. The assay was immunoSEQ multiplex PCR, and TCRdb's table has in-frame clones only and misses some. Seen here are around 160,000 clones, 75% to 80% observed once, and the top ten hold about 3%. V trimming: 2 bases; J trimming: 3 bases; junction bases outside the gene matches: 11. The CDR3 sequence is 16 residues long. The germline CDR1 and CDR2 sequences are SQVTM and ANQGSEA. The J gene is TRBJ2-7, the V gene TRBV29-1; 9 bases line up with TRBD1. This receptor was identified in a middle-aged man in good health and CMV-seropositive. Material: PBMCs. The CDR3 DNA sequence: TGCAGCGTTGAATTAATGGGGACAGGGCGATACTACGAGCAGTACTTC. It translates to CSVELMGTGRYYEQYF.